A selection of T cell receptor beta chains follows, all from one sample in a study of Graves' ophthalmopathy and Graves' hyperthyroidism. TCRdb re-called the multiplex PCR reads with MiXCR, one entry per CDR3 protein. The sample gives 1 million to 1.3 million distinct CDR3 sequences, around a third of which show up once; roughly 11% is in the top ten. Sequencing was carried out using peripheral blood or thyroid tissue (not recorded which). Every receptor here comes from an adult man with Graves' hyperthyroidism. The CDR3 runs from the conserved cysteine through the conserved F or W. D genes are given only for firm matches. Size values are once, few and many counts, or a class for expanded clones, and some rows have none.

d_call,cdr3_length,v_call,clone_size,j_call,cdr3_aa,cdr3_nt
.,14,TRBV7-6,many,TRBJ1-1,CASSSLTGNTEAFF,TGTGCCAGCAGCTCCTTGACAGGGAACACTGAAGCTTTCTTT
.,16,TRBV25-1,.,TRBJ2-2,CASSEARPVYTGELFF,TGTGCCAGCAGTGAAGCGCGGCCGGTTTACACCGGGGAGCTGTTTTTT
.,11,TRBV29-1,many,TRBJ1-2,CSVPDTYGYTF,TGCAGCGTCCCGGACACCTATGGCTACACCTTC
TRBD1,15,TRBV29-1,.,TRBJ2-5,CSVETRGQGQETQYF,TGCAGCGTTGAAACTAGGGGACAGGGTCAAGAGACCCAGTACTTC
TRBD1,18,TRBV15,many,TRBJ1-4,CATSRDSGPGQGGEKLFF,TGTGCCACCAGCAGAGATTCAGGACCGGGACAGGGAGGAGAAAAACTGTTTTTT
TRBD1,17,TRBV20-1,few,TRBJ1-1,CSARDPRGTRKSTEAFF,TGCAGTGCTAGAGATCCCAGGGGGACTAGGAAGAGCACTGAAGCTTTCTTT
.,13,TRBV7-2,many,TRBJ1-3,CASSLRRGLTIYF,TGTGCCAGCAGCTTAAGACGCGGGCTCACCATATATTTT
.,15,TRBV12-3/TRBV12-4,.,TRBJ2-5,CASSPTLGTQETQYF,TGTGCCAGCAGTCCGACCCTTGGCACTCAAGAGACCCAGTACTTC
.,11,TRBV11-1,.,TRBJ2-7,CASGRVNEQYF,TGTGCCAGCGGGAGAGTCAACGAGCAGTACTTC
.,12,TRBV28,.,TRBJ1-1,CASRRAQIEAFF,TGTGCCAGCAGAAGGGCCCAGATAGAAGCTTTCTTT
.,14,TRBV6-2/TRBV6-3,.,TRBJ2-5,CASSQTSAEETQYF,TGTGCCAGCAGCCAGACTAGTGCGGAAGAGACCCAGTACTTC
.,15,TRBV25-1,.,TRBJ1-5,CASSASIGGNQPQHF,TGTGCCAGCAGTGCCTCAATAGGGGGCAATCAGCCCCAGCATTTT
TRBD1,15,TRBV7-8,.,TRBJ2-2,CASRSGTGPTGELFF,TGTGCCAGCAGGTCCGGGACAGGGCCGACCGGGGAGCTGTTTTTT
TRBD1,15,TRBV7-6,many,TRBJ1-3,CASSPRQGSGNTIYF,TGTGCCAGCAGCCCTAGACAGGGCTCTGGAAACACCATATATTTT
.,15,TRBV6-5,few,TRBJ1-5,CASSHGRESNQPQHF,TGTGCCAGCAGTCACGGTCGGGAGAGCAATCAGCCCCAGCATTTT
.,17,TRBV7-8,many,TRBJ2-5,CASSPLPHSGHQETQYF,TGTGCCAGCAGCCCCCTTCCCCATAGCGGACACCAAGAGACCCAGTACTTC
.,13,TRBV10-3,many,TRBJ2-7,CAISRQISYEQYF,TGTGCCATCAGCAGACAGATATCCTACGAGCAGTACTTC
TRBD1,15,TRBV18,.,TRBJ2-7,CASSRQGQGIYEQYF,TGTGCCAGCTCACGCCAAGGACAGGGAATCTACGAGCAGTACTTC